Shown below are 18 T cell receptor beta chains from a single sample sequenced in a study of blood T cell repertoires in COVID-19. Data came from immunoSEQ multiplex PCR; TCRdb stores just in-frame clones and leaves some out. Among roughly 42,000 clones listed, over 75% were seen once. Sequenced sample: peripheral blood. These receptors all come from a man aged 30-40 years with active or convalescent COVID-19.

This chain uses TRBV30 with TRBJ1-1; the match to TRBD1 covers 10 bases. CDR1 and CDR2 from the germline V gene are GTSNPN and SVGIG (reference sequence). Trimming cost V 2 bases and J 3 bases; bases outside gene matches: 6. The CDR3 contains 15 residues. The CDR3: CAWSPDRGLDTEAFF. Here the CDR3 DNA reads TGTGCCTGGAGTCCAGACAGGGGGCTGGACACTGAAGCTTTCTTT.

The genes are TRBV2 and TRBJ2-3; perhaps TRBD2 as D (5 bases). This CDR3 contains 12 residues. Per the germline V gene, CDR1 is SNHLY and CDR2 is FYNNEI. V dropped 6 bases and J dropped 6 bases, with 10 bases sitting between them. Here the CDR3 DNA reads TGTGCCAGCAGCTTCAGAGGGGATACGCAGTATTTT. Protein product: CASSFRGDTQYF.

The V call is TRBV11-3, the J call TRBJ2-2; TRBD2 agrees at 7 bases. CDR3 length equals 20 residues. Germline CDR1 reads SGHNT; CDR2 reads YENEEA. With V trimmed by 4 bases and J by 0 bases, 17 bases remained unmatched. As DNA, the CDR3 is TGTGCCAGCAGCTCCATCCCGGGGCGGGAGTTTAGATCGAACACCGGGGAGCTGTTTTTT. Translating it yields CASSSIPGREFRSNTGELFF.

V is TRBV18 and J is TRBJ2-3; D may be TRBD2 (6 bases). The CDR3 is made up of 16 amino acids. Germline CDR1 reads KGHSH; CDR2 reads LQKENI. The V gene lost 3 bases and the J gene lost 6 bases, with 19 bases spanning the gap. The CDR3 DNA reads as TGTGCCAGCTCACCGGGGATAACAGGAGGGGCGGATACGCAGTATTTT. Its protein product is CASSPGITGGADTQYF.

Here the CDR3 DNA reads TGTGCCAGCAGCGCAGGGACCGCCCGGGGGGAGCAGTACTTC. Its translation: CASSAGTARGEQYF. The chain has TRBV9 and TRBJ2-7, with a tentative D call TRBD2 (6 bases). Germline lookup yields CDR1 SGDLS and CDR2 YYNGEE. V was shortened by 3 bases and J by 7 bases, with 17 bases between the two germline ends. This CDR3 has 14 residues. Full variable domain (outside the CDR3, taken from reference TRBV9 and TRBJ2-7): DSGVTQTPKHLITATGQRVTLRCSPRSGDLSVYWYQQSLDQGLQFLIQYYNGEERAKGNILERFSAQQFPDLHSELNLSSLELGDSALYFCASSAGTARGEQYFGPGTRLTVT.

The rearrangement uses TRBV27 and TRBJ2-3, with D possibly matching TRBD1 (5 bases). V lost 7 bases, J lost 0 bases, and 17 bases lay in between. Germline lookup yields CDR1 MNHEY and CDR2 SMNVEV (reference sequence). The CDR3 spans 16 residues. CDR3 region: CASTEVGAASTDTQYF. CDR3 nucleotides: TGTGCCAGCACCGAGGTTGGGGCGGCAAGCACAGATACGCAGTATTTT.

The rearrangement joins TRBV19 to TRBJ1-2; TRBD1 matches 7 bases. With 9 bases clipped from V and 3 bases from J, the junction kept 4 bases outside the gene matches. The germline V gene has CDR1 LNHDA and CDR2 SQIVND (reference sequence). There are 12 residues in the CDR3. Here the CDR3 reads CASNGQDYGYTF. Here the CDR3 DNA reads TGTGCCAGCAACGGACAGGACTATGGCTACACCTTC.

With respect to this clone: At one of its ends the junction is not consistent with the germline gene, which may arise from a read error. V and J are TRBV5-4 and TRBJ1-1; no definite D call. The CDR3 contains 14 residues. Germline V gives CDR1 SGHNT, CDR2 YYREEE (reference sequence). For the CDR3, the DNA is TGTGCCAGCAACTTGGTCGGGGAAGGCACTGAAGCTTTCTTT. This sequence encodes CASNLVGEGTEAFF.

In this sample, this clone turned up once. In DNA form, the CDR3 reads TGTGCCAGCAGCTTTGGAAGTTGGGACAGGGACTCTGGAAACACCATATATTTT. Encoded protein: CASSFGSWDRDSGNTIYF. The chain is built from TRBV13 and TRBJ1-3; TRBD1 agrees at 9 bases. The CDR3 extends over 18 amino acids. J gave up 0 bases and V 3 bases, and 9 bases lay outside the gene matches. Per the germline V gene, CDR1 is PRHDT and CDR2 is FYEKMQ (reference sequence).

The chain uses TRBV7-9 and TRBJ2-7, with D possibly being TRBD2 (5 bases). This CDR3 has 12 amino acids. Per germline, CDR1 SEHNR and CDR2 FQNEAQ (reference sequence). V gave up 3 bases and J gave up 6 bases, with 9 bases separating them. CDR3 sequence reads: CASSLREGEQYF. The CDR3 DNA reads TGTGCCAGCAGCTTGAGGGAAGGCGAGCAGTACTTC. The complete variable domain, with remaining parts taken from reference TRBV7-9 and TRBJ2-7, reads DTGVSQNPRHKITKRGQNVTFRCDPISEHNRLYWYRQTLGQGPEFLTYFQNEAQLEKSRLLSDRFSAERPKGSFSTLEIQRTEQGDSAMYLCASSLREGEQYFGPGTRLTVT.

This chain links TRBV7-9 with TRBJ2-7; TRBD2 might be the D (6 bases). CDR1 and CDR2 (germline): SEHNR, FQNEAQ (reference sequence). V dropped 5 bases and J dropped 0 bases, with 11 bases sitting between them. The CDR3 sequence is 14 residues long. CDR3 residues: CASSRHGSSYEQYF. CDR3 nucleotide sequence: TGTGCCAGCAGCCGTCACGGGAGCTCCTACGAGCAGTACTTC.

This clone has only one observation. The V gene is TRBV28, the J gene TRBJ2-7; TRBD1 aligns across 7 bases. The V gene end was trimmed by 5 bases and the J gene end by 5 bases; junction bases not matched to a gene: 9. CDR1 MDHEN and CDR2 SYDVKM come from the germline V gene. CDR3 size: 14 residues. This CDR3 reads CASSTPTGRDEQYF. CDR3 sequence (DNA): TGTGCCAGCAGTACCCCGACAGGGCGGGACGAGCAGTACTTC.

The chain recombines TRBV28 with TRBJ2-7; 9 nucleotides line up with TRBD1. The CDR3 totals 15 residues. Trimming cost V 5 bases and J 7 bases; bases outside gene matches: 12. Germline V gene lookup returns CDR1 MDHEN and CDR2 SYDVKM. Here the CDR3 DNA reads TGTGCCAGCAGTCTAACCGGGACAGGGCAGAGGGAGCAGTACTTC. Residues: CASSLTGTGQREQYF.

V usage is TRBV6-5 and J usage is TRBJ1-2; D remains unclear. Deletions cut 5 bases from V and 2 bases from J, with 12 bases between. Germline CDR1 MNHEY, CDR2 SVGAGI. This CDR3 is built from 14 residues. The CDR3 sequence: CASSRGLSNYGYTF. CDR3 nucleotide sequence: TGTGCCAGCAGTCGCGGCCTATCCAACTATGGCTACACCTTC.

The V gene is TRBV19, the J gene TRBJ2-5; TRBD2 is a possible D gene (6 bases). The CDR3 is 16 residues long. Germline V gene sequence: CDR1 LNHDA, CDR2 SQIVND (reference sequence). The V gene lost 1 base and the J gene lost 2 bases, with 14 bases spanning the gap. Here the CDR3 reads CASSIVGAGRQETQYF. In DNA, the CDR3 is TGTGCCAGTAGTATAGTAGGCGCGGGGAGGCAAGAGACCCAGTACTTC.

The rearrangement uses TRBV6-1 and TRBJ2-3; tentatively, D is TRBD2 (6 bases). Trimming pared 1 base from V and 1 base from J, leaving 9 bases between. Germline V gene data show CDR1 as MNHNS and CDR2 as SASEGT. The CDR3 loop spans 15 amino acids. CDR3 sequence: CASSEGGGGTDTQYF. The DNA of the CDR3 is TGTGCCAGCAGTGAAGGAGGAGGGGGCACAGATACGCAGTATTTT.

This clone appeared once. V usage is TRBV19 and J usage is TRBJ2-1, with TRBD2 identical over 10 bases. The CDR3 is 14 residues long. Germline V CDR1 and CDR2: LNHDA, SQIVND (reference sequence). V was clipped by 5 bases and J by 8 bases; unmatched bases: 6. The CDR3 spells CASSWASGGYEQFF. For the CDR3, the DNA is TGTGCCAGTAGTTGGGCTAGCGGGGGTTATGAGCAGTTCTTC.

This clone was seen once. The chain links TRBV11-3 to TRBJ2-5, with 13 bases fitting TRBD2. The germline gives CDR1 SGHNT, CDR2 YENEEA. This CDR3 comprises 19 residues. V lost 4 bases, J lost 2 bases, and 13 bases stayed unmatched. The CDR3 DNA follows: TGTGCCAGCAGCTATGCCCGGACTAGCGGGAGTGGTTGGCAAGAGACCCAGTACTTC. Its translation is CASSYARTSGSGWQETQYF. Variable domain in full (rest from reference TRBV11-3 and TRBJ2-5): EAGVVQSPRYKIIEKKQPVAFWCNPISGHNTLYWYLQNLGQGPELLIRYENEEAVDDSQLPKDRFSAERLKGVDSTLKIQPAELGDSAVYLCASSYARTSGSGWQETQYFGPGTRLLVL.